The TCR beta chain under discussion was sequenced for a study of cytomegalovirus exposure and HLA in healthy donors. General study results and limits: Indistinguishable V segments, including TRBV6-2 and TRBV6-3, were excluded.

CDR3 length: 15 amino acids. CDR1 is MDHEN, CDR2 SYDVKM, per germline. V dropped 5 bases and J dropped 3; count of bases not matched to a gene: 10. This clone has just a few counts. Its specificity is not known. The study ran its PCR with 60 Vbeta and 13 Jbeta primers. Clones were sequenced by immunoSEQ multiplex PCR, and TCRdb holds only the in-frame ones, with some missing. The sample lists 100,000 to 150,000 clones; approximately 78% were seen once. Material for sequencing was PBMCs. The sequence was collected from a woman in her thirties or forties in good health and CMV-seronegative. V is TRBV28 and J is TRBJ2-7, with 7 bases lining up with TRBD1. The CDR3 protein is CASSPSGGLHYEQYF. The CDR3 DNA follows: TGTGCCAGCAGTCCATCAGGGGGTTTACACTACGAGCAGTACTTC.